This TCR beta chain was sequenced during a study of T-cell reconstitution after alpha-beta-depleted transplantation in children. Study-level findings and limits: Where alpha-beta T cells came from about two months after transplant was reportedly several hundred expanded graft clones.

Germline CDR1 MNHEY, CDR2 SMNVEV (reference sequence). This CDR3 has 17 amino acids. Trimming took 0 bases from V and 3 from J; bases not matched to a gene: 8. Using unique molecular identifiers, the investigators prepared the TCRbeta library. TCRdb redid the calling of the PCR reads with MiXCR, one entry per CDR3 protein. The sample holds approximately 400,000 distinct CDR3 sequences, roughly 15% seen once. About this clonotype itself: The target antigen is unknown.

The input for sequencing was PBMCs, mostly from graft donor cells, taken 360 days after TCRalphabeta/CD19-depleted stem cell transplant. The receptor's source is a boy under three years old who had a stem cell transplant for Wiskott-Aldrich syndrome, so the T cells may come from the graft donor. The chain employs TRBV27 and TRBJ2-7, with 10 bases aligning to TRBD1. Written as DNA, the CDR3 is TGTGCCAGCAGTTTATCGGGGACAGGGGTCCAAGGCTACGAGCAGTACTTC. Its protein product is CASSLSGTGVQGYEQYF.